The entry below describes one T cell receptor (beta chain). The antigen remains unidentified. Deletions cut 0 bases from V and 8 bases from J, with 13 bases between. The germline V gene has CDR1 LGHDT and CDR2 YNNKEL (reference sequence). The CDR3 totals 14 residues. Amplified material comprised TCR beta CDR3 regions derived from RNA transcripts. The first-round RT-PCR employed HTBI primers together with the Qiagen OneStep RT-PCR kit. A multiplex PCR was then performed as the second round. Each CDR3 protein is one row after TCRdb ran MiXCR on the multiplex PCR reads. The data contain 400,000 or so distinct CDR3 sequences, 15% of them seen just once; the ten biggest clones take up roughly 7%. No ophthalmopathy within 18 months of follow-up signified stable hyperthyroidism. Each diagnosis was determined on the basis of clinical symptoms, serum thyroxine, TRAb, thyroid ultrasound and orbital computed tomography.

This specimen belongs to a study of Graves' ophthalmopathy and Graves' hyperthyroidism. Findings of the study overall: The model reached 70.59% sensitivity and 72.22% specificity for predicting ophthalmopathy progression. Ophthalmopathy could be told apart from stable hyperthyroidism by a 13-signature model (about 89% sensitivity, approximately 76% specificity).

The V gene is TRBV3-1, the J gene TRBJ1-1; no clear D. This TCR was sampled from a woman aged 18 to 35 with stable Graves' hyperthyroidism. The sample comprised peripheral blood. The CDR3 DNA reads as TGTGCCAGCAGCCAAGAGCGGGTCCGGTCCGAAGCTTTCTTT. Translating gives CASSQERVRSEAFF.